A single sample gave rise to the 22 T cell receptor beta chains below, sequenced in a study of blood T cell repertoires in COVID-19. Profiled with immunoSEQ multiplex PCR; TCRdb holds only in-frame clones, not every one. Of around 140,000 clones listed, about 88% are singletons. The material sequenced was peripheral blood. Receptors were obtained from a human donor with acute or convalescent COVID-19. The donor label of this sample is uncertain.

The chain joins TRBV30 to TRBJ1-2, with TRBD1 matching over 9 bases. Germline V gene lookup returns CDR1 GTSNPN and CDR2 SVGIG (reference sequence). The CDR3 contains 12 residues. The trim removed 5 bases at V and 8 bases at J, leaving 6 bases unmatched. The DNA of the CDR3 is TGTGCCTGGTCTCGGACAGGGGAAGGCTACACCTTC. Translated, it gives CAWSRTGEGYTF.

The V gene is TRBV6-5, the J gene TRBJ2-7; D might be TRBD2 (6 bases). The CDR3 has 15 amino acids. The germline V and J ends were trimmed by 6 bases and 1 base, with 16 bases remaining between them. CDR1 is MNHEY and CDR2 is SVGAGI in the germline V gene. The chain's CDR3 is CASRKAWRGSYEQYV. CDR3 nucleotides: TGTGCCAGCAGGAAGGCGTGGCGGGGTTCCTACGAGCAGTACGTC.

The CDR3 nucleotides read TGTGCCAGCAGCTTGGACAGCCTTTATAATTCACCCCTCCACTTT. Translating gives CASSLDSLYNSPLHF. The chain combines TRBV7-2 with TRBJ1-6; D is perhaps TRBD1 (6 bases). Per germline, CDR1 SGHTA and CDR2 FQGNSA. The CDR3 sequence is 15 residues long. The V end lost 3 bases, the J end lost 4 bases, and 10 bases lay between the germline ends.

The chain uses TRBV5-1 and TRBJ2-4, with D maybe TRBD2 (5 bases). V was pared by 5 bases and J by 8 bases, with 14 bases between. The CDR3 contains 13 residues. CDR1 is SGHRS, CDR2 YFSETQ, per germline. The CDR3 spells CASRGSGGDIQYF. CDR3 coding DNA: TGCGCCAGCAGGGGCAGCGGTGGAGACATTCAGTACTTC.

The chain couples TRBV3-1 (or the pseudogene TRBV3-2) to TRBJ1-4; the match to TRBD1 covers 7 bases. CDR1 and CDR2 from the germline V gene are LGHDT and YNNKEL (reference sequence). CDR3 length: 14 residues. V shed 4 bases, J shed 4 bases, and the junction held 3 bases outside the gene matches. The CDR3 region has the DNA TGTGCCAGCAGCCGGGACAGCGGTAATGAAAAACTGTTTTTT. It codes for CASSRDSGNEKLFF.

The chain uses TRBV28 and TRBJ1-5, with 8 positions matching TRBD1. The length of the CDR3 is 16 residues. V shed 3 bases, J shed 7 bases, and the junction held 11 bases outside the gene matches. The germline gives CDR1 MDHEN, CDR2 SYDVKM. The CDR3: CASSLSGGGVRQPQHF. In DNA form, the CDR3 reads TGTGCCAGCAGTTTGTCAGGGGGCGGGGTGCGACAGCCCCAGCATTTT.

The CDR3, as DNA: TGTGCCAGCAGCCAAGGACAGTGGGTAAATTCACCCCTCCACTTT. It codes for CASSQGQWVNSPLHF. The gene calls are TRBV7-2 and TRBJ1-6; possible D gene TRBD1, 6 bases. V was shortened by 5 bases and J by 7 bases, with 15 bases between the two germline ends. The CDR3 is made up of 15 amino acids. Germline CDR1 reads SGHTA; CDR2 reads FQGNSA. Full variable domain (outside the CDR3, taken from reference TRBV7-2 and TRBJ1-6): GAGVSQSPSNKVTEKGKDVELRCDPISGHTALYWYRQSLGQGLEFLIYFQGNSAPDKSGLPSDRFSAERTGGSVSTLTIQRTQQEDSAVYLCASSQGQWVNSPLHFGNGTRLTVT.

This clone has a single count. This chain links TRBV6-5 with TRBJ1-3; 10 bases line up with TRBD1. Germline assignment: CDR1 MNHEY and CDR2 SVGAGI. With V trimmed by 7 bases and J by 6 bases, 9 bases remained unmatched. The CDR3 is 15 residues long. CDR3 protein: CASNKPGQGINTIYF. CDR3 in DNA: TGTGCCAGCAACAAACCGGGACAGGGGATAAACACCATATATTTT.

The rearrangement uses TRBV5-5 and TRBJ2-3, with 7 bases lining up with TRBD2. CDR1 and CDR2 from the germline V gene are SGHKS and YYEKEE (reference sequence). The CDR3 extends over 14 amino acids. The V segment lost 3 bases and the J segment 2 bases; nucleotides outside the gene matches: 3. The CDR3 loop is CASSSSGVTDTQYF. CDR3 nucleotides: TGTGCCAGCAGCTCTAGCGGCGTCACAGATACGCAGTATTTT.

The chain is built from TRBV18 and TRBJ2-3, with 9 bases identical to TRBD1. V lost 3 bases and J lost 5; bases outside the gene matches: 12. CDR3 length: 17 amino acids. Germline V lookup: CDR1 KGHSH, CDR2 LQKENI. The DNA for the CDR3 is TGTGCCAGCTCACCGAGAAGGACAGGGGATGCAGGAGATACGCAGTATTTT. This sequence encodes CASSPRRTGDAGDTQYF.

This chain uses TRBV19 with TRBJ2-3, with D maybe TRBD1 (6 bases). Trimming shortened V by 1 base and J by 5 bases, and 7 bases separated the two germline ends. The CDR3 is 13 residues long. CDR1 and CDR2 from the germline V gene are LNHDA and SQIVND (reference sequence). CDR3 residues: CASSIARGDTQYF. CDR3 nucleotides: TGTGCCAGTAGTATAGCCAGGGGAGATACGCAGTATTTT.

In the case of this clone: Other DNA sequences in the same sample also yield this CDR3. V usage is TRBV4-1 and J usage is TRBJ1-6; 8 bases fit TRBD1. Per the germline V gene, CDR1 is MGHRA and CDR2 is YSYEKL. This CDR3 region has 15 residues. After removal of 2 bases from V and 5 bases from J, the junction contained 2 bases not matched to a gene. CDR3: CASSQQTGDNSPLHF. The DNA for the CDR3 is TGCGCCAGCAGCCAACAGACAGGGGATAATTCACCCCTCCACTTT.

The chain recombines TRBV6-2 or TRBV6-3 with TRBJ1-5; D gene ambiguous. The CDR3 is 15 residues long. Deletions cut 6 bases from V and 3 bases from J, with 15 bases between. Germline CDR1 is MNHEY and CDR2 is SVGEGT. The CDR3 is CASSPGIAFNQPQHF. The CDR3 DNA reads TGTGCCAGCAGCCCCGGGATCGCTTTCAATCAGCCCCAGCATTTT.

The chain couples TRBV24-1 to TRBJ1-1; tentative D call: TRBD1 (6 bases). The germline CDR1 and CDR2 sequences are KGHDR and SFDVKD. The V end was cut by 9 bases, the J end by 1 base, with 11 bases between. The CDR3 spans 13 residues. The CDR3, as DNA: TGTGCCACCGGGACAACACAGAACACTGAAGCTTTCTTT. Amino acid sequence: CATGTTQNTEAFF.

In its sample, this clone was seen once. The rearrangement links TRBV9 to TRBJ1-3, with D hard to call. The germline V gene has CDR1 SGDLS and CDR2 YYNGEE. The CDR3 runs 11 residues. Between the trimmed V and J ends, which lost 4 bases and 5 bases, there was a span of 4 bases. The CDR3 DNA reads TGTGCCAGCAGCTCCAGAAACACCATATATTTT. This translates into CASSSRNTIYF.

The V and J genes are TRBV6-5 and TRBJ2-6; D may be TRBD1 (5 bases). From germline, CDR1 is MNHEY and CDR2 SVGAGI. Trimming left V 2 bases short and J 2 bases short, with 10 bases between. This CDR3 contains 16 residues. The CDR3 nucleotides are TGTGCCAGCAGTTACAATGGGGCGGCTGGGGCCAACGTCCTGACTTTC. This sequence encodes CASSYNGAAGANVLTF.

This chain links TRBV19 with TRBJ2-1, with a weak D call TRBD2 (6 bases). The CDR3 is 15 amino acids. Germline CDR1 LNHDA, CDR2 SQIVND (reference sequence). V was shortened by 4 bases and J by 4 bases, with 14 bases between the two germline ends. CDR3 nucleotides: TGTGCCAGTAGTAGATCGGGAGATAAGTACAATGAGCAGTTCTTC. Translation gives CASSRSGDKYNEQFF.

This chain joins TRBV7-2 and TRBJ2-5, with TRBD2 identical over 13 bases. The germline gives CDR1 SGHTA, CDR2 FQGNSA. V gave up 5 bases and J gave up 1 base; unmatched junction bases: 7. The length of the CDR3 is 17 residues. CDR3 loop: CASSGRTSGGSQETQYF. The CDR3 DNA reads as TGTGCCAGCAGCGGCAGGACTAGCGGGGGATCCCAAGAGACCCAGTACTTC.

The chain uses TRBV7-9 and TRBJ1-2, with 9 bases matching TRBD1. The ends lost 0 bases at V and 7 bases at J; junction bases unmatched: 3. The CDR3 has 14 residues. Germline assignment: CDR1 SEHNR and CDR2 FQNEAQ (reference sequence). CDR3 sequence: CASSLAGTGSGYTF. The DNA of the CDR3 is TGTGCCAGCAGCTTAGCTGGGACAGGGTCTGGCTACACCTTC. Based on the CDR3 plus reference TRBV7-9 and TRBJ1-2, the full variable domain is DTGVSQNPRHKITKRGQNVTFRCDPISEHNRLYWYRQTLGQGPEFLTYFQNEAQLEKSRLLSDRFSAERPKGSFSTLEIQRTEQGDSAMYLCASSLAGTGSGYTFGSGTRLTVV.

This clone was counted a few times. The chain uses TRBV7-2 and TRBJ1-1; tentative D call: TRBD1 (5 bases). Germline V gives CDR1 SGHTA, CDR2 FQGNSA. The CDR3 runs 14 residues. The germline V and J ends were trimmed by 5 bases and 9 bases, with 19 bases remaining between them. The CDR3 here is CASSDRHRQAQAFF. DNA of the CDR3: TGTGCCAGCAGCGACAGACACCGGCAGGCTCAAGCTTTCTTT.

As to this clone: The same CDR3 also results from other DNA sequences found in this sample. The genes are TRBV24-1 and TRBJ1-4, with 9 bases that match TRBD1. Trimming cost V 3 bases and J 7 bases; bases outside gene matches: 2. The CDR3 runs 14 residues. In germline, CDR1 is KGHDR, CDR2 SFDVKD. This chain's CDR3 is CATSDPGQGEKLFF. The CDR3 DNA sequence: TGTGCCACCAGTGATCCGGGACAGGGTGAAAAACTGTTTTTT.

This clone has just a few counts. The V call is TRBV19, the J call TRBJ2-5, with 8 bases that match TRBD1. CDR1 and CDR2 (germline): LNHDA, SQIVND (reference sequence). The length of the CDR3 is 14 residues. The V and J ends lost 3 bases and 4 bases, in that order; junction bases with no gene match: 4. The CDR3 spells CASSIGQGGETQYF. In DNA, the CDR3 is TGTGCCAGTAGTATTGGACAGGGAGGAGAGACCCAGTACTTC. The full variable domain, its missing parts supplied by reference TRBV19 and TRBJ2-5, is DGGITQSPKYLFRKEGQNVTLSCEQNLNHDAMYWYRQDPGQGLRLIYYSQIVNDFQKGDIAEGYSVSREKKESFPLTVTSAQKNPTAFYLCASSIGQGGETQYFGPGTRLLVL.